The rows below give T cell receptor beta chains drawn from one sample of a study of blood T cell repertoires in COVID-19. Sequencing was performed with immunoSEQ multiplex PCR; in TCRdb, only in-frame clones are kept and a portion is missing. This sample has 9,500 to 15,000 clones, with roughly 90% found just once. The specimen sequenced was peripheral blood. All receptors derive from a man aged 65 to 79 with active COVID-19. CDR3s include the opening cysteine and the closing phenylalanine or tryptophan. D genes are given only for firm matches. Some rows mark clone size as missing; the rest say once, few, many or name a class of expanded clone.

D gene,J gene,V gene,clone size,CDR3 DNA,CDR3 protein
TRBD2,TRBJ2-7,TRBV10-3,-,TGTGCCATCAGTGAGAGACTAGCGGAGTACGAGCAGTACTTC,CAISERLAEYEQYF
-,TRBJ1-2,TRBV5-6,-,TGTGCCAGCAGCCTCGCCACAGGGCATGGCTACACCTTC,CASSLATGHGYTF
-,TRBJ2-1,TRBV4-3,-,TGCGCCAGCAGCCAAGGTAACAGGGCCCTTTACAATGAGCAGTTCTTC,CASSQGNRALYNEQFF
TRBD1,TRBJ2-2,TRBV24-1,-,TGTGCCACCAGTGATGCGCCGGGACAGAGACAGACCGGGGAGCTGTTTTTT,CATSDAPGQRQTGELFF
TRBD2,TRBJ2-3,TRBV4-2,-,TGTGCCAGCAGCCAAGACGGGACTACTGGTAGCGATACGCAGTATTTT,CASSQDGTTGSDTQYF
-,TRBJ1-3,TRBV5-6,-,TGTGCCAGCAGCTTGACCGCCCTATTACTCTCTGGAAACACCATATATTTT,CASSLTALLLSGNTIYF
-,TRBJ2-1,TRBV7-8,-,TGTGCCAGCAGCTTAGCTCCTCTAGCTTTCGACAATGAGCAGTTCTTC,CASSLAPLAFDNEQFF
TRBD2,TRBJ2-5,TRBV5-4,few,TGTGCCAGCAGCTTGGGCGCTAGCGGGGGGCAAGAGACCCAGTACTTC,CASSLGASGGQETQYF
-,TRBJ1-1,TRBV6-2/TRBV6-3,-,TGTGCCAGCAGTTCTGTCTCGTGGGGCGTCTCCCAAAACACTGAAGCTTTCTTT,CASSSVSWGVSQNTEAFF
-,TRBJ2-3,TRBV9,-,TGTGCCAGCAGCGCCTCAGGAGGGGCCCCCACAGATACGCAGTATTTT,CASSASGGAPTDTQYF
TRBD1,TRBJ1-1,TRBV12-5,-,TGTGCTAGTGGTTTGGTACAAAGGACAGGGAGCCTGGGGATGAACACTGAAGCTTTCTTT,CASGLVQRTGSLGMNTEAFF
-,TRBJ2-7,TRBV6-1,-,TGTGCCAGCAGTGAAATATTTCTAGGCTACGAGCAGTACTTC,CASSEIFLGYEQYF
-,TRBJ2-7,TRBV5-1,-,TGCGCCAGCAGCTTGGTTCCAGGGCCGCACGAGCAGTACTTC,CASSLVPGPHEQYF
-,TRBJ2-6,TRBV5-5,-,TGTGCCACCAGCCTTTCGGGAGATTGGGCCAACGTCCTGACTTTC,CATSLSGDWANVLTF
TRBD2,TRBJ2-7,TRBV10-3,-,TGTGCCATCAGTGGGGGGGGCGAGCAGTACTTC,CAISGGGEQYF